What follows are 32 T cell receptor beta chains derived from one specimen sequenced in a study of OX40 agonist ivuxolimab in advanced cancers. TCRdb's copy holds only in-frame clones and misses some; the assay was immunoSEQ multiplex PCR. The sample has more than 85,000 clones, roughly 80% seen once. The sequenced sample was CD4+ or CD8+ T cells sorted from blood, obtained in a trial of the OX40 agonist ivuxolimab. These receptors were collected from an adult with an advanced solid tumor such as melanoma, head and neck, liver or kidney cancer.

This clone was observed once. The gene calls are TRBV6-6 and TRBJ2-2; weak D call: TRBD1 (5 bases). The V and J ends lost 7 bases and 0 bases respectively, with 9 bases between them. This CDR3 spans 14 amino acids. The germline V gene has CDR1 MNHNY and CDR2 SVGAGI (reference sequence). CDR3 sequence: CASTGHTNTGELFF. CDR3 DNA: TGTGCCAGCACCGGACATACGAACACCGGGGAGCTGTTTTTT.

The CDR3 loop reads CASSEGEHVNQPQHF. The CDR3 DNA sequence: TGTGCCAGCAGTGAAGGGGAGCATGTTAATCAGCCCCAGCATTTT. The gene calls are TRBV2 and TRBJ1-5; D not resolved. The CDR3 contains 15 residues. V lost 1 base to trimming and J lost 4 bases, with 11 bases between them. Germline V gene sequence: CDR1 SNHLY, CDR2 FYNNEI.

This chain connects TRBV5-1 to TRBJ2-5; D call uncertain. Per germline, CDR1 SGHRS and CDR2 YFSETQ. V was cut by 9 bases and J by 2 bases, with 14 bases left in between. This CDR3 region has 13 residues. This CDR3 reads CATRDKVQETQYF. In DNA form, the CDR3 reads TGCGCCACCCGAGATAAGGTACAAGAGACCCAGTACTTC.

The V gene is TRBV30, the J gene TRBJ2-7; TRBD2 matches at 7 bases. The J call could be wrong; TRBJ2-5 is a better fit for the DNA end. This CDR3 is built from 14 residues. Germline CDR1 reads GTSNPN; CDR2 reads SVGIG (reference sequence). The CDR3 DNA follows: TGTGCCTGGAGAGCGAGCGGGAAGGGAGAGACCCAGTACTTC. Translated: CAWRASGKGETQYF.

The chain couples TRBV9 to TRBJ2-5; no firm D call. Per the germline V gene, CDR1 is SGDLS and CDR2 is YYNGEE. The CDR3 runs 14 residues. V was clipped by 3 bases and J by 0 bases, with 9 bases between them. In DNA form, the CDR3 reads TGTGCCAGCAGCGAGCACGGATACCAAGAGACCCAGTACTTC. Protein sequence: CASSEHGYQETQYF.

The gene calls are TRBV5-4 and TRBJ2-7; 9 bases are shared with TRBD2. V was pared by 2 bases and J by 2 bases, with 5 bases of the junction left unmatched. The V gene's germline CDR1 is SGHNT and CDR2 YYREEE (reference sequence). The CDR3 sequence is 15 residues long. The CDR3 coding sequence is TGTGCCAGCAGCTTTTCCCCTAGCGGGACCTACGAGCAGTACTTC. It is translated as CASSFSPSGTYEQYF. Using reference TRBV5-4 and TRBJ2-7 for the parts outside the CDR3, the full variable domain is ETGVTQSPTHLIKTRGQQVTLRCSSQSGHNTVSWYQQALGQGPQFIFQYYREEENGRGNFPPRFSGLQFPNYSSELNVNALELDDSALYLCASSFSPSGTYEQYFGPGTRLTVT.

The chain links TRBV7-2 to TRBJ2-7; TRBD2 is a possible D gene (7 bases). There are 14 residues in the CDR3. CDR1 is SGHTA and CDR2 is FQGNSA in the germline V gene. V was trimmed by 5 bases and J by 4 bases, leaving 15 bases between them. The CDR3 here is CASSRGGGGYEQYF. As DNA, the CDR3 is TGTGCCAGCAGCCGTGGGGGGGGCGGTTACGAGCAGTACTTC. The whole variable domain, filled in from reference TRBV7-2 and TRBJ2-7, reads GAGVSQSPSNKVTEKGKDVELRCDPISGHTALYWYRQSLGQGLEFLIYFQGNSAPDKSGLPSDRFSAERTGGSVSTLTIQRTQQEDSAVYLCASSRGGGGYEQYFGPGTRLTVT.

The chain uses TRBV11-1 and TRBJ2-1; TRBD2 matches 7 bases. V trimming: 0 bases; J trimming: 4 bases; junction bases outside the gene matches: 3. Germline CDR1 SGHAT, CDR2 FQDESV (reference sequence). The CDR3 totals 15 residues. CDR3 nucleotides: TGTGCCAGCAGCTTAGCGGCTAGCGGTTACAATGAGCAGTTCTTC. As protein: CASSLAASGYNEQFF.

J is TRBJ2-5 and V is TRBV7-2, with D tentatively TRBD2 (6 bases). The CDR3 has 14 amino acids. Germline V gene lookup returns CDR1 SGHTA and CDR2 FQGNSA. The V end was cut by 3 bases, the J end by 7 bases, with 15 bases between. CDR3 coding DNA: TGTGCCAGCAGCTTCTCTAGCGTTGAGGGGACCCAGTACTTC. Its translation: CASSFSSVEGTQYF.

This clone has more than one count but fewer than ten. The chain has TRBV7-2 and TRBJ2-3, with 10 bases lining up with TRBD2. J gave up 6 bases and V 1 base, and 10 bases lay outside the gene matches. The CDR3 totals 17 residues. Germline V CDR1 and CDR2: SGHTA, FQGNSA. For the CDR3, the DNA is TGTGCCAGCAGCTTAGGCACAGCGGGGGGGCCGGGGGATACGCAGTATTTT. This codes for CASSLGTAGGPGDTQYF.

The J gene is TRBJ2-2, the V gene TRBV2; possible D gene TRBD2, 6 bases. Germline values: CDR1 SNHLY, CDR2 FYNNEI. The CDR3 covers 16 residues. The germline V and J ends were trimmed by 6 bases and 2 bases, with 16 bases remaining between them. The CDR3 DNA follows: TGTGCCAGCAGAGTGGTCGGGGGACCAAACACCGGGGAGCTGTTTTTT. Translating it yields CASRVVGGPNTGELFF.

V usage is TRBV7-2 and J usage is TRBJ1-2; 7 bases are shared with TRBD1. V lost 7 bases to trimming and J lost 5 bases; unmatched junction nucleotides: 10. Looked up from germline, CDR1 is SGHTA and CDR2 is FQGNSA. The CDR3 spans 14 residues. This CDR3 is CASTPDRVRYGYTF. The CDR3 DNA reads TGTGCCAGCACCCCCGACAGGGTGCGATATGGCTACACCTTC.

The V call is TRBV4-2, the J call TRBJ2-2; D is unresolved. The CDR3 is 13 residues long. V dropped 6 bases and J dropped 1 base, with 6 bases sitting between them. Per germline, CDR1 LGHNA and CDR2 YNFKEQ. The CDR3 DNA reads TGTGCCAGCAGTGGGCAGAACACCGGGGAGCTGTTTTTT. This codes for CASSGQNTGELFF.

V gene TRBV27 combines with J gene TRBJ1-2; a possible D gene is TRBD1 (5 bases). Germline V gives CDR1 MNHEY, CDR2 SMNVEV (reference sequence). V lost 7 bases, J lost 2 bases, and 20 bases lay in between. The CDR3 contains 16 residues. The CDR3 region has the DNA TGTGCCAGCACCCCTTCCGGACAAGTCTTGAACTATGGCTACACCTTC. This encodes CASTPSGQVLNYGYTF.

This sequence joins TRBV5-1 and TRBJ2-3, with D unclear. CDR3 length: 12 amino acids. Deletions cut 1 base from V and 4 bases from J, with 4 bases between. The germline V gene encodes CDR1 SGHRS and CDR2 YFSETQ. The CDR3 loop is CASSLRADTQYF. The CDR3 DNA reads TGCGCCAGCAGCTTGAGAGCAGATACGCAGTATTTT.

The rearrangement links TRBV7-8 to TRBJ2-7; 8 bases are shared with TRBD1. CDR3 length equals 13 residues. V dropped 4 bases and J dropped 4; count of bases not matched to a gene: 3. In germline, CDR1 is SGHVS, CDR2 FQNEAQ. CDR3 sequence reads: CASSSRTGYEQYF. CDR3 nucleotide sequence: TGTGCCAGCAGCTCCCGGACAGGGTACGAGCAGTACTTC.

This chain links TRBV27 with TRBJ1-4, with a tentative D call TRBD1 (5 bases). From germline, CDR1 is MNHEY and CDR2 SMNVEV (reference sequence). This CDR3 comprises 17 residues. Trimming removed 8 bases from V and 7 bases from J, with 26 bases in between. The CDR3 nucleotides are TGTGCCAGCTCACCCTGGGGCAGGGTAGAGAGTAGTGAAAAACTGTTTTTT. This codes for CASSPWGRVESSEKLFF.

CDR3 amino acids: CASSLAVGQGNTIYF. The DNA of the CDR3 is TGTGCCAGCAGCTTAGCGGTGGGGCAGGGAAACACCATATATTTT. The genes are TRBV7-8 and TRBJ1-3; tentatively, D is TRBD1 (5 bases). The CDR3 length is 15 residues. Germline V gives CDR1 SGHVS, CDR2 FQNEAQ. V was trimmed by 0 bases and J by 4 bases, leaving 10 bases between them.

The J gene is TRBJ2-7, the V gene TRBV10-3; the match to TRBD2 covers 9 bases. Germline V CDR1 and CDR2: ENHRY, SYGVKD. The CDR3 is 15 residues long. J was trimmed by 4 bases and V by 2 bases; bases with no gene match: 6. CDR3 residues: CAISEPGLASYEQYF. CDR3 nucleotides: TGTGCCATCAGTGAGCCGGGACTAGCTTCGTACGAGCAGTACTTC.

This clone has more than one count but fewer than ten. The rearrangement links TRBV2 to TRBJ1-1; unclear D gene. V lost 7 bases to trimming and J lost 4 bases, with 16 bases between them. Germline V lookup: CDR1 SNHLY, CDR2 FYNNEI. CDR3 length: 14 residues. The CDR3: CASTLNTGGTEAFF. The CDR3 DNA is TGTGCCAGCACACTTAATACGGGTGGCACTGAAGCTTTCTTT.

The chain uses TRBV5-1 and TRBJ2-2, with TRBD1 identical over 7 bases. The CDR3 loop spans 15 amino acids. CDR1 is SGHRS, CDR2 YFSETQ, per germline. V shed 0 bases and J 5 bases; nucleotides not matched to a gene: 4. CDR3 sequence: CASSLVTTGTGELFF. CDR3 coding DNA: TGCGCCAGCAGCTTGGTCACGACAGGGACCGGGGAGCTGTTTTTT. Using reference TRBV5-1 and TRBJ2-2 for the parts outside the CDR3, the full variable domain is KAGVTQTPRYLIKTRGQQVTLSCSPISGHRSVSWYQQTPGQGLQFLFEYFSETQRNKGNFPGRFSGRQFSNSRSEMNVSTLELGDSALYLCASSLVTTGTGELFFGEGSRLTVL.

This clone was seen ten or more times. The chain joins TRBV6-6 to TRBJ1-1; the D is unclear. This CDR3 has 11 amino acids. Germline V gene lookup returns CDR1 MNHNY and CDR2 SVGAGI (reference sequence). V gave up 6 bases and J gave up 7 bases, with 9 bases separating them. This chain's CDR3 is CASSRDGEAFF. As DNA, the CDR3 is TGTGCCAGCAGCCGCGACGGTGAAGCTTTCTTT.

V and J are TRBV7-3 and TRBJ2-2; the D is unclear. CDR1 is SGHTA, CDR2 FQGTGA, per germline. Between the trimmed V and J ends, which lost 3 bases and 5 bases, there was a span of 10 bases. The CDR3 consists of 14 residues. CDR3: CASSLEWGTGELFF. In nucleotides, the CDR3 is TGTGCCAGCAGCTTGGAATGGGGAACCGGGGAGCTGTTTTTT.

J is TRBJ2-3 and V is TRBV5-1; 7 positions agree with TRBD1. CDR3 size: 15 residues. The germline V gene encodes CDR1 SGHRS and CDR2 YFSETQ. V trimming: 6 bases; J trimming: 1 base; junction bases outside the gene matches: 8. The CDR3 protein is CASKDPGTGTDTQYF. The CDR3 DNA follows: TGCGCCAGCAAGGACCCCGGGACAGGCACAGATACGCAGTATTTT. Using reference TRBV5-1 and TRBJ2-3 for the parts outside the CDR3, the full variable domain is KAGVTQTPRYLIKTRGQQVTLSCSPISGHRSVSWYQQTPGQGLQFLFEYFSETQRNKGNFPGRFSGRQFSNSRSEMNVSTLELGDSALYLCASKDPGTGTDTQYFGPGTRLTVL.

This clone was counted between two and nine times. The rearrangement joins TRBV30 to TRBJ2-7, with D possibly being TRBD1 (6 bases). Germline CDR1 reads GTSNPN; CDR2 reads SVGIG (reference sequence). Trimming removed 0 bases at V and 12 bases at J, with 12 bases between. CDR3 length equals 11 residues. CDR3: CAWSVRQVWYF. DNA of the CDR3: TGTGCCTGGAGTGTACGACAGGTCTGGTACTTC. The full variable domain, completed using reference TRBV30 and TRBJ2-7, is SQTIHQWPATLVQPVGSPLSLECTVEGTSNPNLYWYRQAAGRGLQLLFYSVGIGQISSEVPQNLSASRPQDRQFILSSKKLLLSDSGFYLCAWSVRQVWYFGPGTRLTVT.

This chain connects TRBV4-1 to TRBJ2-4, with 11 bases that match TRBD2. Germline V lookup: CDR1 MGHRA, CDR2 YSYEKL. The CDR3 sequence is 17 residues long. Trimming cost V 5 bases and J 2 bases; bases outside gene matches: 8. CDR3 coding DNA: TGCGCCAGCAGCTCCGGGGCTAGCGGGGGGTCCAAAAACATTCAGTACTTC. Its translation is CASSSGASGGSKNIQYF.

This clone appeared a single time. The chain has TRBV7-9 and TRBJ1-4, with D hard to call. Germline V gene lookup returns CDR1 SEHNR and CDR2 FQNEAQ (reference sequence). V lost 2 bases and J 7 bases, leaving 5 bases between the germline ends. CDR3 size: 12 residues. The CDR3 protein is CASSLLIEKLFF. CDR3 nucleotides: TGTGCCAGCAGCTTATTGATTGAAAAACTGTTTTTT.

The chain joins TRBV30 to TRBJ1-4, with no clear D. The V end was cut by 3 bases, the J end by 8 bases, with 13 bases between. The CDR3 loop spans 13 amino acids. The germline CDR1 and CDR2 sequences are GTSNPN and SVGIG (reference sequence). The CDR3 reads CAWRFDGEEKLFF. As DNA, the CDR3 is TGTGCCTGGAGGTTTGATGGGGAGGAAAAACTGTTTTTT.

The genes are TRBV18 and TRBJ2-1; 11 bases are shared with TRBD2. The germline gives CDR1 KGHSH, CDR2 LQKENI. V dropped 1 base and J dropped 0; count of bases not matched to a gene: 8. The CDR3 consists of 19 residues. The CDR3 sequence: CASSPRGLAGSHSYNEQFF. For the CDR3, the DNA is TGTGCCAGCTCACCACGTGGACTAGCGGGTTCTCACTCCTACAATGAGCAGTTCTTC.

The V call is TRBV18, the J call TRBJ1-6, with 7 bases that match TRBD1. Germline loops: CDR1 KGHSH, CDR2 LQKENI. V lost 6 bases to trimming and J lost 10 bases; unmatched junction nucleotides: 6. The CDR3 extends over 13 amino acids. CDR3 sequence: CASSRDSGSPLHF. The CDR3 DNA is TGTGCCAGCTCGCGGGACAGCGGGTCACCCCTCCACTTT.

This chain joins TRBV11-2 and TRBJ2-7; 15 bases fit TRBD2. V dropped 6 bases and J dropped 4; count of bases not matched to a gene: 7. The CDR3 covers 16 residues. In germline, CDR1 is SGHAT, CDR2 FQNNGV. CDR3 residues: CASRRGLAGGPYEQYF. CDR3 in DNA: TGTGCCAGCAGACGCGGACTAGCGGGAGGGCCATACGAGCAGTACTTC. The variable domain in full, completed from reference TRBV11-2 and TRBJ2-7, reads EAGVAQSPRYKIIEKRQSVAFWCNPISGHATLYWYQQILGQGPKLLIQFQNNGVVDDSQLPKDRFSAERLKGVDSTLKIQPAKLEDSAVYLCASRRGLAGGPYEQYFGPGTRLTVT.

The genes are TRBV28 and TRBJ1-3; 10 nucleotides align to TRBD1. The trim removed 5 bases at V and 3 bases at J, leaving 4 bases unmatched. The CDR3 loop spans 15 amino acids. Germline CDR1 reads MDHEN; CDR2 reads SYDVKM. The chain's CDR3 is CASSQTGGNGNTIYF. The DNA of the CDR3 is TGTGCCAGCAGTCAGACAGGGGGCAATGGAAACACCATATATTTT.